One sample yielded the 12 T cell receptor beta chains listed below, sequenced in a study of multiple sclerosis patients with progressive multifocal leukoencephalopathy. Sequencing used immunoSEQ multiplex PCR; TCRdb keeps in-frame clones, though not all of them. Of about 31,000 clones in the sample, 75% to 90% were seen once. Time point noted: time of PML onset. Specimen: PBMCs, collected from a patient treated with natalizumab. The receptors derive from a woman younger than 45 with progressive multifocal leukoencephalopathy.

The V and J genes are TRBV2 and TRBJ1-2, with 10 nucleotides matching TRBD1. The CDR3 length is 13 residues. V lost 6 bases, J lost 8 bases, and 6 bases stayed unmatched. Germline V gene data show CDR1 as SNHLY and CDR2 as FYNNEI. The CDR3 coding sequence is TGTGCCAGCAGAGAGACAGGGGGCGAAGGCTACACCTTC. Its protein product is CASRETGGEGYTF.

In this sample, this clone turned up a few times. The chain combines TRBV9 with TRBJ1-1, with a tentative D call TRBD1 (5 bases). Germline V CDR1 and CDR2: SGDLS, YYNGEE. CDR3 length equals 12 residues. V was pared by 4 bases and J by 5 bases, with 9 bases between. CDR3 nucleotides: TGTGCCAGCAGCCTTGACAGAACTGAAGCTTTCTTT. Encoded protein: CASSLDRTEAFF. The full variable domain, its missing parts supplied by reference TRBV9 and TRBJ1-1, is DSGVTQTPKHLITATGQRVTLRCSPRSGDLSVYWYQQSLDQGLQFLIQYYNGEERAKGNILERFSAQQFPDLHSELNLSSLELGDSALYFCASSLDRTEAFFGQGTRLTVV.

The chain uses TRBV18 and TRBJ2-3, with 8 bases that match TRBD1. The trim removed 5 bases at V and 6 bases at J, leaving 7 bases unmatched. The CDR3 spans 14 residues. Germline-derived CDR1 and CDR2 are KGHSH and LQKENI. The CDR3 DNA sequence: TGTGCCAGCTCATCCGGACAGGGTCGGGATACGCAGTATTTT. Translated: CASSSGQGRDTQYF.

This sequence joins TRBV11-2 and TRBJ2-7; possibly TRBD1 for D (5 bases). The CDR3 contains 15 residues. Germline V gene sequence: CDR1 SGHAT, CDR2 FQNNGV. V lost 1 base and J lost 3, with 13 bases in between. DNA for the CDR3: TGTGCCAGCAGCTTAGGTACAGGAAACTTCTACGAGCAGTACTTC. Translating gives CASSLGTGNFYEQYF. Using reference TRBV11-2 and TRBJ2-7 for the parts outside the CDR3, the full variable domain is EAGVAQSPRYKIIEKRQSVAFWCNPISGHATLYWYQQILGQGPKLLIQFQNNGVVDDSQLPKDRFSAERLKGVDSTLKIQPAKLEDSAVYLCASSLGTGNFYEQYFGPGTRLTVT.

As regards this clone: One end of the junction fails to match germline, which may point to a read error. This chain links TRBV2 with TRBJ1-2, with no clear D. CDR3 size: 13 residues. The germline V gene encodes CDR1 SNHLY and CDR2 FYNNEI. The CDR3, as DNA: TGTGCCGGCAGTGTCGCACCGGGCTATGGCTACACCTTC. Its translation is CAGSVAPGYGYTF.

This chain joins TRBV6-5 and TRBJ1-5; unclear D gene. This CDR3 is 15 amino acids long. The germline CDR1 and CDR2 sequences are MNHEY and SVGAGI. The V end lost 6 bases, the J end lost 7 bases, and 19 bases lay between the germline ends. The CDR3 nucleotides are TGTGCCAGCAGCCAAAGAGGGCAGGTAGACCAGCCCCAGCATTTT. Residues: CASSQRGQVDQPQHF.

This chain connects TRBV10-1 to TRBJ2-1; 12 positions agree with TRBD2. The ends lost 4 bases at V and 10 bases at J; junction bases unmatched: 5. The germline CDR1 and CDR2 sequences are WNHNN and SYGVQD (reference sequence). This CDR3 is 14 amino acids long. The CDR3 region has the DNA TGCGCCAGCAGTGGACTAGCGGGAGAGGAGGAGCAGTTCTTC. It is translated as CASSGLAGEEEQFF.

The V and J genes are TRBV6-1 and TRBJ2-7; D is uncertain. Germline V gene lookup returns CDR1 MNHNS and CDR2 SASEGT. Deletions cut 3 bases from V and 4 bases from J, with 13 bases between. The CDR3 is 14 amino acids. The CDR3 sequence: CASSDPPQVYEQYF. In nucleotides, the CDR3 is TGTGCCAGCAGTGACCCCCCGCAGGTATACGAGCAGTACTTC.

The chain recombines TRBV21-1 with TRBJ1-1; TRBD1, the table's D call, lacks a check against the DNA. TRBV21-1 is reported as a pseudogene. CDR3 size: 16 residues. In DNA form, the CDR3 reads TGTGCCAGCAGCAAAGCGCTTTTGGCAGGGGATTCGGAAGCTTTCTTT. It yields the protein CASSKALLAGDSEAFF.

The chain carries TRBV9 and TRBJ1-2; TRBD1 agrees at 10 bases. The CDR3 is 16 residues long. CDR1 SGDLS and CDR2 YYNGEE come from the germline V gene. The V gene end was trimmed by 1 base and the J gene end by 0 bases; junction bases not matched to a gene: 3. The DNA for the CDR3 is TGTGCCAGCAGCGTATCGACAGGGGGCACTAACTATGGCTACACCTTC. Protein: CASSVSTGGTNYGYTF.

The chain couples TRBV29-1 to TRBJ1-1; D gene uncertain. CDR3 length: 13 residues. Per the germline V gene, CDR1 is SQVTM and CDR2 is ANQGSEA. Deletions cut 4 bases from V and 4 bases from J, with 13 bases between. The CDR3 DNA reads as TGCAGCGTTGGGTCTGGGTCCCGCACTGAAGCTTTCTTT. This sequence encodes CSVGSGSRTEAFF.

This chain links TRBV30 with TRBJ1-4, with D perhaps matching TRBD1 (5 bases). V was cut by 7 bases and J by 8 bases, with 20 bases left in between. Germline V gene data show CDR1 as GTSNPN and CDR2 as SVGIG (reference sequence). The CDR3 contains 14 residues. The CDR3: CASAVAGKREKLFF. The CDR3 coding sequence is TGTGCCTCGGCCGTGGCAGGGAAGAGGGAAAAACTGTTTTTT.